This passage covers 26 T cell receptor beta chains from one sample sequenced in a study of PD-1 blockade in classical Hodgkin lymphoma (dated by TCRdb to between 2020 and 2021). Libraries were prepared through the immunoSEQ multiplex PCR assay. The source is immuneACCESS, and TCRdb retained only in-frame sequences with V and J called. Part of the clones is not carried over; for the studies checked, unresolved V genes explain less than half of this, and the remainder is unexplained. The sample has 53,000 or so clones on record, roughly 80% of them singletons. The ten largest clones take up less than 20% of the sample. According to the study, the label for this sample's time point signals: cycle 1 day 1 (C1D1), immediately before nivolumab initiation. Every trial patient had relapsed after autologous stem cell transplantation, and cohorts A, B and C differed in prior brentuximab vedotin exposure.

The specimen comprised peripheral blood mononuclear cells (PBMCs), sampled at baseline. The receptors come from a human donor with classical Hodgkin lymphoma.

The V call is TRBV5-4, the J call TRBJ2-1, with 9 bases lining up with TRBD1. The length of the CDR3 is 16 residues. In germline, CDR1 is SGHNT, CDR2 YYREEE (reference sequence). Trimming removed 4 bases from V and 2 bases from J; junction bases left unmatched: 7. CDR3 DNA sequence: TGTGCCAGCAGCGGGATGGGACAGGGTGCCTACAATGAGCAGTTCTTC. It yields the protein CASSGMGQGAYNEQFF. Drawing the rest from reference TRBV5-4 and TRBJ2-1, the complete variable domain is ETGVTQSPTHLIKTRGQQVTLRCSSQSGHNTVSWYQQALGQGPQFIFQYYREEENGRGNFPPRFSGLQFPNYSSELNVNALELDDSALYLCASSGMGQGAYNEQFFGPGTRLTVL.

The gene calls are TRBV7-3 and TRBJ2-3; TRBD1 aligns across 8 bases. The germline gives CDR1 SGHTA, CDR2 FQGTGA. The CDR3 extends over 15 amino acids. Unmatched junction bases numbered 6, after V lost 3 bases and J lost 4 bases. The CDR3 loop reads CASSFRSGGADTQYF. The CDR3 DNA reads as TGTGCCAGCAGCTTTCGGTCAGGGGGCGCAGATACGCAGTATTTT.

The rearrangement joins TRBV10-3 to TRBJ2-1, with TRBD2 identical over 10 bases. This CDR3 contains 17 residues. The junction had 9 bases not matched to a gene; V was cut back by 4 bases and J by 3 bases. Germline values: CDR1 ENHRY, CDR2 SYGVKD. In DNA, the CDR3 is TGTGCCATCAGTGGTACTAGCGGGGATAAGCGCTACAATGAGCAGTTCTTC. It translates to CAISGTSGDKRYNEQFF.

This chain links TRBV27 with TRBJ2-1; unclear D gene. The CDR3 covers 11 residues. From germline, CDR1 is MNHEY and CDR2 SMNVEV (reference sequence). V lost 5 bases to trimming and J lost 4 bases, with 3 bases between them. The CDR3 is CASSEYNEQFF. The CDR3 DNA is TGTGCCAGCAGTGAGTACAATGAGCAGTTCTTC.

This clone has just a few counts. V gene TRBV12-5 combines with J gene TRBJ1-1; the D gene is possibly TRBD1 (5 bases). V was pared by 0 bases and J by 5 bases, with 7 bases between. There are 13 residues in the CDR3. The germline V gene has CDR1 LGHNT and CDR2 FRNRAP. CDR3 sequence (DNA): TGTGCTAGTGGTTTGGTGGGGCGGACTGAAGCTTTCTTT. This encodes CASGLVGRTEAFF. Supplemented by reference TRBV12-5 and TRBJ1-1, the full variable domain reads DARVTQTPRHKVTEMGQEVTMRCQPILGHNTVFWYRQTMMQGLELLAYFRNRAPLDDSGMPKDRFSAEMPDATLATLKIQPSEPRDSAVYFCASGLVGRTEAFFGQGTRLTVV.

The V and J genes are TRBV30 and TRBJ1-5; no clear D. Per germline, CDR1 GTSNPN and CDR2 SVGIG (reference sequence). The CDR3 contains 14 residues. V lost 3 bases and J lost 1, with 10 bases in between. In nucleotides, the CDR3 is TGTGCCTGGAGCCGGGGAGGGAGCAATCAGCCCCAGCATTTT. Amino acid sequence: CAWSRGGSNQPQHF.

V and J are TRBV6-5 and TRBJ1-2; TRBD1 matches 7 bases. The junction had 10 bases not matched to a gene; V was cut back by 0 bases and J by 6 bases. Germline CDR1 reads MNHEY; CDR2 reads SVGAGI. The CDR3 is made up of 16 amino acids. CDR3 sequence (DNA): TGTGCCAGCAGTTACTCCTTCAGGACAGGCGGACATGGCTACACCTTC. Its translation is CASSYSFRTGGHGYTF.

The genes are TRBV5-8 and TRBJ1-1; 8 positions match TRBD1. The CDR3 sequence is 13 residues long. V lost 10 bases, J lost 5 bases, and 10 bases stayed unmatched. The germline gives CDR1 SGHTS, CDR2 YDEGEE. This CDR3 is CAGTWTGRTEAFF. CDR3 nucleotide sequence: TGTGCCGGAACCTGGACAGGGAGGACTGAAGCTTTCTTT.

V gene TRBV29-1 combines with J gene TRBJ1-1; D unclear. V lost 6 bases and J lost 0, with 11 bases in between. There are 13 residues in the CDR3. Germline CDR1 SQVTM, CDR2 ANQGSEA. The CDR3 sequence: CSVGGRMNTEAFF. The CDR3 nucleotides read TGCAGCGTGGGTGGAAGGATGAACACTGAAGCTTTCTTT.

This clone was detected once. V gene TRBV4-3 combines with J gene TRBJ1-6; a weak D match, TRBD1 (5 bases). The germline V and J ends were trimmed by 0 bases and 10 bases, with 10 bases remaining between them. The CDR3 extends over 14 amino acids. Germline lookup yields CDR1 LGHNA and CDR2 YSLEER. CDR3 region: CASSQEIQDSPLHF. For the CDR3, the DNA is TGCGCCAGCAGCCAAGAGATACAGGACTCACCCCTCCACTTT.

The gene calls are TRBV7-2 and TRBJ1-5, with D possibly being TRBD1 (5 bases). CDR3 length: 15 residues. Germline CDR1 reads SGHTA; CDR2 reads FQGNSA. Trimming cost V 5 bases and J 7 bases, with 18 bases left between them. CDR3 in amino acids: CASSASWGGTQPQHF. Here the CDR3 DNA reads TGTGCCAGCAGCGCCTCCTGGGGAGGGACGCAGCCCCAGCATTTT. The full variable domain, with the rest looked up from reference TRBV7-2 and TRBJ1-5, is GAGVSQSPSNKVTEKGKDVELRCDPISGHTALYWYRQSLGQGLEFLIYFQGNSAPDKSGLPSDRFSAERTGGSVSTLTIQRTQQEDSAVYLCASSASWGGTQPQHFGDGTRLSIL.

The chain uses TRBV13 and TRBJ2-1; weak D call: TRBD1 (6 bases). V shed 5 bases and J shed 7 bases, with 15 bases lying between them. The CDR3 runs 14 residues. Germline loops: CDR1 PRHDT, CDR2 FYEKMQ (reference sequence). CDR3 region: CASSHGVRGNEQFF. The CDR3 nucleotides read TGTGCCAGCAGCCATGGGGTCAGGGGAAATGAGCAGTTCTTC.

This clone has only one observation. The CDR3 nucleotides read TGTGCCAGCAGCTTAGCGGGCGGGGGCCGGGAGACCCAGTACTTC. Its protein is CASSLAGGGRETQYF. The chain recombines TRBV7-3 with TRBJ2-5, with D possibly being TRBD2 (7 bases). CDR1 and CDR2 (germline): SGHTA, FQGTGA. This CDR3 is built from 15 residues. The V gene lost 2 bases and the J gene lost 5 bases, with 15 bases spanning the gap.

V is TRBV27 and J is TRBJ1-5; D is perhaps TRBD1 (6 bases). CDR3 length equals 15 residues. CDR1 is MNHEY, CDR2 SMNVEV, per germline (reference sequence). Trimming cost V 3 bases and J 3 bases, with 12 bases left between them. CDR3 sequence (DNA): TGTGCCAGCAGTTTTTCAGGGGAGGCCAATCAGCCCCAGCATTTT. Amino acid sequence: CASSFSGEANQPQHF.

CDR3: CASREQREGYTF. The CDR3 nucleotides read TGTGCCAGCAGGGAACAGCGGGAAGGCTACACCTTC. V is TRBV6-1 and J is TRBJ1-2; D is unclear. V lost 6 bases and J 8 bases, leaving 13 bases between the germline ends. The germline gives CDR1 MNHNS, CDR2 SASEGT. The CDR3 sequence is 12 residues long.

The genes are TRBV21-1 and TRBJ1-3; no DNA check was done on the table's D call, TRBD1. TRBV21-1 corresponds to a pseudogene. The CDR3 is made up of 16 amino acids. This CDR3 reads CASTEQGHCPGNTIYF. Written as DNA, the CDR3 is TGTGCCAGCACCGAACAGGGGCACTGTCCTGGAAACACCATATATTTT.

The chain combines TRBV19 with TRBJ2-1; D call uncertain. V shed 5 bases and J shed 2 bases, with 7 bases lying between them. CDR1 and CDR2 (germline): LNHDA, SQIVND (reference sequence). The CDR3 is made up of 13 amino acids. The chain's CDR3 is CASSGRTYNEQFF. The DNA of the CDR3 is TGTGCCAGTAGTGGAAGGACCTACAATGAGCAGTTCTTC.

The CDR3 nucleotides are TGTGCCAGCAGTGGAGGGAGCGAGGCTAATGAAAAACTGTTTTTT. This encodes CASSGGSEANEKLFF. J is TRBJ1-4 and V is TRBV6-6, with unresolved D. The V end was cut by 5 bases, the J end by 3 bases, with 13 bases between. CDR3 size: 15 residues. From germline, CDR1 is MNHNY and CDR2 SVGAGI (reference sequence).

The chain couples TRBV5-1 to TRBJ2-1; D is undetermined. CDR1 and CDR2 from the germline V gene are SGHRS and YFSETQ. V lost 0 bases to trimming and J lost 5 bases, with 9 bases between them. This CDR3 has 14 amino acids. The CDR3 bases are TGCGCCAGCAGCTTGGCAGGTTTCAACAATGAGCAGTTCTTC. Translating it yields CASSLAGFNNEQFF. The full variable domain, its missing parts supplied by reference TRBV5-1 and TRBJ2-1, is KAGVTQTPRYLIKTRGQQVTLSCSPISGHRSVSWYQQTPGQGLQFLFEYFSETQRNKGNFPGRFSGRQFSNSRSEMNVSTLELGDSALYLCASSLAGFNNEQFFGPGTRLTVL.

V gene TRBV5-1 combines with J gene TRBJ2-2; a weak D match, TRBD1 (6 bases). V dropped 1 base and J dropped 3 bases, with 16 bases sitting between them. Germline V gene lookup returns CDR1 SGHRS and CDR2 YFSETQ. The CDR3 is made up of 17 amino acids. The CDR3 region has the DNA TGCGCCAGCAGCTTGACTACTACAGGGATGGACACCGGGGAGCTGTTTTTT. It encodes CASSLTTTGMDTGELFF. The whole variable domain, filled in from reference TRBV5-1 and TRBJ2-2, reads KAGVTQTPRYLIKTRGQQVTLSCSPISGHRSVSWYQQTPGQGLQFLFEYFSETQRNKGNFPGRFSGRQFSNSRSEMNVSTLELGDSALYLCASSLTTTGMDTGELFFGEGSRLTVL.

This clone has more than one count but fewer than ten. The J gene is TRBJ1-2, the V gene TRBV29-1; D remains ambiguous. Germline CDR1 SQVTM, CDR2 ANQGSEA. V lost 7 bases to trimming and J lost 8 bases, with 11 bases between them. This CDR3 has 10 amino acids. The CDR3 sequence is CSDGQYGYTF. The CDR3 nucleotides read TGCAGCGATGGCCAGTACGGCTACACCTTC.

The chain carries TRBV11-3 and TRBJ1-2; TRBD1 aligns across 10 bases. This CDR3 region has 13 residues. The germline gives CDR1 SGHNT, CDR2 YENEEA. Unmatched junction bases numbered 3, after V lost 4 bases and J lost 7 bases. The CDR3 nucleotides read TGTGCCAGCAGCTGGGACAGGGGCGGTGGCTACACCTTC. This encodes CASSWDRGGGYTF.

The rearrangement uses TRBV2 and TRBJ1-1; D might be TRBD1 (5 bases). The ends were cut back, 2 bases at V and 4 bases at J, with 14 bases in the middle. Per germline, CDR1 SNHLY and CDR2 FYNNEI. The length of the CDR3 is 15 residues. The CDR3 DNA follows: TGTGCCAGCAGTGAATCCCGTGCCGGGACCACTGAAGCTTTCTTT. Protein: CASSESRAGTTEAFF.

This clone was counted once. The chain couples TRBV6-5 to TRBJ1-1; no definite D call. V was clipped by 4 bases and J by 2 bases, with 8 bases between them. This CDR3 comprises 13 residues. Germline CDR1 is MNHEY and CDR2 is SVGAGI. This chain's CDR3 is CASSFARNTEAFF. CDR3 coding DNA: TGTGCCAGCAGTTTCGCGCGTAACACTGAAGCTTTCTTT.

The chain couples TRBV27 to TRBJ1-2; tentatively, D is TRBD1 (5 bases). The CDR3 runs to 14 residues. Germline values: CDR1 MNHEY, CDR2 SMNVEV (reference sequence). The V end lost 4 bases, the J end lost 0 bases, and 9 bases lay between the germline ends. DNA of the CDR3: TGTGCCAGCAGTTCTCAGGGCCCTAACTATGGCTACACCTTC. Residues: CASSSQGPNYGYTF.

The chain couples TRBV7-9 to TRBJ1-1; D gene uncertain. Germline CDR1 SEHNR, CDR2 FQNEAQ (reference sequence). This CDR3 is built from 15 residues. V lost 5 bases to trimming and J lost 0 bases, with 13 bases between them. DNA of the CDR3: TGTGCCAGCAGCGGTCCGCGTCTCATGAACACTGAAGCTTTCTTT. Residues: CASSGPRLMNTEAFF. Together with reference TRBV7-9 and TRBJ1-1, the CDR3 gives the full variable domain: DTGVSQNPRHKITKRGQNVTFRCDPISEHNRLYWYRQTLGQGPEFLTYFQNEAQLEKSRLLSDRFSAERPKGSFSTLEIQRTEQGDSAMYLCASSGPRLMNTEAFFGQGTRLTVV.